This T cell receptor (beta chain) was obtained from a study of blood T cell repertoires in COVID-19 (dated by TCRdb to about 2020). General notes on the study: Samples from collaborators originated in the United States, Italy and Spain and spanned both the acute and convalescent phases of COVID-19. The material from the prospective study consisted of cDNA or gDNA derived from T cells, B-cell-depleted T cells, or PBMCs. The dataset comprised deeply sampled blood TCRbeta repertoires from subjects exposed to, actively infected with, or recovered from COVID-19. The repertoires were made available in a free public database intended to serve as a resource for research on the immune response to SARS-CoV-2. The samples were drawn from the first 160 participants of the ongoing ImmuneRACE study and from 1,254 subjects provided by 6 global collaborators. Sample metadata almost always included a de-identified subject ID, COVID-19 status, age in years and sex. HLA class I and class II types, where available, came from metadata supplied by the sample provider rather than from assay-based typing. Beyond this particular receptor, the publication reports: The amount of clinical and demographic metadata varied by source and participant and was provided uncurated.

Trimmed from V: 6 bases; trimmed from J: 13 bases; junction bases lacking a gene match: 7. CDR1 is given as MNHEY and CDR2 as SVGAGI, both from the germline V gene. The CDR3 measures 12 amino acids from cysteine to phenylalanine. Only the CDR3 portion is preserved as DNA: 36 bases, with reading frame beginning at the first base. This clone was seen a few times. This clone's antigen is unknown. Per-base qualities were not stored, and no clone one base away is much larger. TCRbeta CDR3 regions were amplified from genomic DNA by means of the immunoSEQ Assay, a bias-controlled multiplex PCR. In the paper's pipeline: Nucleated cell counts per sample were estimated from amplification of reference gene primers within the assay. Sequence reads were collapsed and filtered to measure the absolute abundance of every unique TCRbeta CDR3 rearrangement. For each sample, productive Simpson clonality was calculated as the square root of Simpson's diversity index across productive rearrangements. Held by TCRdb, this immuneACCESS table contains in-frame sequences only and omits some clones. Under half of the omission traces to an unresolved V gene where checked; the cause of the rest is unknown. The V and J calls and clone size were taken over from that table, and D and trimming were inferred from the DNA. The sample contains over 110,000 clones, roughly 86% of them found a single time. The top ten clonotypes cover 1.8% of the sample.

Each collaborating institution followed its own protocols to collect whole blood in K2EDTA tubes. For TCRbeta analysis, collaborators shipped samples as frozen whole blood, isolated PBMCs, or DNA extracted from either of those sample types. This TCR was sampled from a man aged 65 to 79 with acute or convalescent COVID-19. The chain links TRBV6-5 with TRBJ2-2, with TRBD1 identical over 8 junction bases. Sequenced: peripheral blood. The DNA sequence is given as TGTGCCAGCAGCCCCGGACAGGGCCGGCTGTTTTTT. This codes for CASSPGQGRLFF.